This T cell receptor beta chain was recorded in a study of CD8+ T cells in alopecia areata. Overall study context: It was oral tofacitinib, at 5 to 10 mg twice daily, that treated patients received.

The germline V and J ends were trimmed by 3 bases and 0 bases, with 14 bases remaining between them. Germline assignment: CDR1 SGHRS and CDR2 YFSETQ. The CDR3 is made up of 16 amino acids. This clone was found once. Treatment reported: oral pan-JAK inhibitor, 5-10 mg twice daily. Reverse transcription of extracted RNA yielded cDNA, which provided the sequencing template. Libraries were prepared by immunoSEQ multiplex PCR; TCRdb keeps only in-frame clonotypes and omits some of them. The sample comprises 150,000 to 200,000 clones, about 60% of which are singletons, and about 3.5% rests with the top ten.

This receptor was taken from a human donor with alopecia areata. The starting material was CD4+ T cells sorted from blood, obtained at week 4, from a patient treated with tofacitinib. The chain employs TRBV5-1 and TRBJ2-3, with D tentatively TRBD1 or TRBD2 (5 bases each). The CDR3 coding sequence is TGCGCCAGCAGCTCCGGGGATGGGACGAGCACAGATACGCAGTATTTT. As protein: CASSSGDGTSTDTQYF.